This T cell receptor beta chain was retrieved from a study of blood T cell repertoires in COVID-19. Study processing details: Researchers report that nucleated cell counts were estimated from reference gene primer amplification. Profiling relied on immunoSEQ multiplex PCR, and the TCRdb table lists in-frame clones only, not all of them. Clonal size and the V and J genes are those of that table, whereas D and trimming came from the DNA. The sample yields around 140,000 clones, 80% to 85% seen once. The V and J ends lost 5 bases and 0 bases, in that order; junction bases with no gene match: 3. The CDR3 loop spans 16 amino acids. Per the germline V gene, CDR1 is SGHVS and CDR2 is FNYEAQ.

Sequenced sample: peripheral blood. The rearrangement joins TRBV7-6 to TRBJ2-3; 12 nucleotides align to TRBD2. The TCR sequence derives from a woman aged 55-70 years with active or convalescent COVID-19. CDR3 in DNA: TGTGCCAGCAGCCCTACTAGCGGGAGGAGCACAGATACGCAGTATTTT. Its translation: CASSPTSGRSTDTQYF.